These 18 T cell receptor beta chains were all obtained from the same sample, sequenced in a study of T-cell reconstitution after alpha-beta-depleted transplantation in children. A library of TCRbeta sequences, prepared with unique molecular identifiers, was generated. TCRdb re-called the PCR reads with MiXCR, one entry per CDR3 protein. The profile shows about 830,000 distinct CDR3 sequences, roughly 15% of them singletons. Here the sequenced sample was PBMCs, mostly from graft donor cells, taken 360 days after TCRalphabeta/CD19-depleted stem cell transplant. The receptors originated from a male patient between 10 and 17 years old who had a stem cell transplant for acute lymphoblastic leukemia, so the T cells may come from the graft donor.

This chain links TRBV6-5 with TRBJ2-5; 9 nucleotides align to TRBD2. Trimming at V came to 0 bases and at J to 1 base, leaving 12 bases not matched to a gene. Germline V gene sequence: CDR1 MNHEY, CDR2 SVGAGI. The CDR3 consists of 19 residues. CDR3 coding DNA: TGTGCCAGCAGTTACTCCTTAGCGGGAGTTAATAAAGGCCAAGAGACCCAGTACTTC. It codes for CASSYSLAGVNKGQETQYF.

This clonotype was counted a few times. The CDR3, as DNA: TGTGCCAGCAGCCTTAGGGGGCTAATAGCCCCGTCATTATACAATGAGCAGTTCTTC. The encoded protein is CASSLRGLIAPSLYNEQFF. This chain links TRBV11-1 with TRBJ2-1, with 7 positions matching TRBD1. The ends lost 5 bases at V and 4 bases at J; junction bases unmatched: 20. The CDR3 has 19 amino acids. The germline gives CDR1 SGHAT, CDR2 FQDESV (reference sequence).

This clonotype was seen a few times. CDR3 DNA: TGTGCCAGCAGCCGATCAGGGGTAGAACTGTTTTTT. It yields the protein CASSRSGVELFF. J is TRBJ1-4 and V is TRBV12-3 or TRBV12-4; D perhaps matches TRBD1 (6 bases). Trimming removed 6 bases at V and 12 bases at J, with 14 bases between. This CDR3 contains 12 residues.

This clonotype was seen a handful of times. The V call is TRBV10-2, the J call TRBJ2-1; 7 nucleotides align to TRBD2. J gave up 6 bases and V 2 bases, and 7 bases lay outside the gene matches. Germline lookup yields CDR1 WSHSY and CDR2 SAAADI. This CDR3 contains 15 residues. The CDR3 here is CASSEGGSLANEQFF. CDR3 sequence (DNA): TGCGCCAGCAGTGAGGGCGGGAGCCTGGCCAATGAGCAGTTCTTC.

This clonotype was seen more than once but under ten times. V is TRBV2 and J is TRBJ2-1; D possibly matches TRBD1 or TRBD2 (5 bases each). V was clipped by 6 bases and J by 4 bases, with 10 bases between them. Germline values: CDR1 SNHLY, CDR2 FYNNEI. The CDR3 has 13 amino acids. CDR3: CASRPGPYNEQFF. CDR3 sequence (DNA): TGTGCCAGCAGGCCGGGACCTTACAATGAGCAGTTCTTC.

The rearrangement links TRBV7-2 to TRBJ2-2; 7 nucleotides match TRBD1. The germline CDR1 and CDR2 sequences are SGHTA and FQGNSA. J was trimmed by 6 bases and V by 5 bases; bases with no gene match: 9. CDR3 size: 15 residues. CDR3 bases: TGTGCCAGCAGCATTACAGGGGCGTACTCCGGGGAGCTGTTTTTT. It is translated as CASSITGAYSGELFF.

The J gene is TRBJ2-7, the V gene TRBV12-3 or TRBV12-4, with TRBD2 as a possible D gene (5 bases). This CDR3 is 14 amino acids long. The V and J ends lost 7 bases and 1 base respectively, with 14 bases between them. The CDR3 region is CASKHAAESYEQYF. CDR3 DNA sequence: TGTGCCAGCAAGCATGCAGCGGAATCCTACGAGCAGTACTTC.

The table lists this clonotype with a few counts. The V and J genes are TRBV10-3 and TRBJ1-5, with D tentatively TRBD1 (5 bases). Germline CDR1 is ENHRY and CDR2 is SYGVKD. Trimming shortened V by 0 bases and J by 1 base, and 10 bases separated the two germline ends. The length of the CDR3 is 16 residues. CDR3 coding DNA: TGTGCCATCAGTGAGTCTGGGGGATTAAGCAATCAGCCCCAGCATTTT. Its translation: CAISESGGLSNQPQHF.

CDR3 loop: CASSLMSNILNTEAFF. The CDR3 DNA reads TGTGCCAGCAGCTTAATGAGTAACATTTTGAACACTGAAGCTTTCTTT. J is TRBJ1-1 and V is TRBV7-3; D uncertain. CDR1 is SGHTA and CDR2 is FQGTGA in the germline V gene. This CDR3 is built from 16 residues. V lost 1 base and J 0 bases, leaving 12 bases between the germline ends.

Many counts were recorded for this clonotype. The junction departs from germline at one end; a sequencing error may be responsible. This chain links TRBV10-1 with TRBJ2-7, with D perhaps matching TRBD2 (6 bases). The CDR3 is 13 amino acids. Germline V gene lookup returns CDR1 WNHNN and CDR2 SYGVQD (reference sequence). The DNA of the CDR3 is TGTGCCAGCAGCGAAGCGGGCACCTACGAGCAGTACTTC. The encoded protein is CASSEAGTYEQYF.

A few counts support this clonotype. The genes are TRBV24-1 and TRBJ2-2, with 10 bases identical to TRBD1. The CDR3 is 16 amino acids. The V gene's germline CDR1 is KGHDR and CDR2 SFDVKD. V shed 5 bases, J shed 6 bases, and the junction held 8 bases outside the gene matches. The chain's CDR3 is CATSGQGQGFAGELFF. CDR3 coding DNA: TGTGCCACCAGTGGCCAGGGACAGGGGTTCGCCGGGGAGCTGTTTTTT.

With respect to this clonotype: A much larger clone lies a single base off, so this may be a read error. CDR3 residues: CASSQGRVNEQSF. The CDR3 nucleotides read TGCGCCAGCAGCCAAGGGAGAGTTAATGAGCAGTCCTTC. The chain carries TRBV4-1 and TRBJ2-1; no reliable D call. Germline loops: CDR1 MGHRA, CDR2 YSYEKL. The CDR3 contains 13 residues.

The rearrangement uses TRBV15 and TRBJ2-5, with 7 nucleotides matching TRBD2. CDR1 is LNHNV and CDR2 is YYDKDF in the germline V gene (reference sequence). The CDR3 covers 13 residues. The trim removed 4 bases at V and 5 bases at J, leaving 4 bases unmatched. The CDR3: CATSTVLAETQYF. Written as DNA, the CDR3 is TGTGCCACCAGCACCGTACTAGCGGAGACCCAGTACTTC.

The chain carries TRBV15 and TRBJ2-5, with D tentatively TRBD1 (7 bases). V lost 2 bases, J lost 5 bases, and 12 bases lay in between. Germline-derived CDR1 and CDR2 are LNHNV and YYDKDF (reference sequence). This CDR3 is 14 amino acids long. The CDR3 loop reads CATSRSTGRETQYF. DNA for the CDR3: TGTGCCACCAGCAGATCGACAGGGAGGGAGACCCAGTACTTC.

This clonotype was found a few times. V is TRBV19 and J is TRBJ2-1; 10 positions match TRBD2. This CDR3 region has 18 residues. The V and J ends lost 2 bases and 0 bases, in that order; junction bases with no gene match: 7. CDR1 is LNHDA, CDR2 SQIVND, per germline (reference sequence). The CDR3 region has the DNA TGTGCCAGTAGTATACTAGCGGGAGTCCAACTCTCCTACAATGAGCAGTTCTTC. This encodes CASSILAGVQLSYNEQFF.

V is TRBV7-6 and J is TRBJ2-6; D is possibly TRBD2 (6 bases). The CDR3 consists of 17 residues. Trimming cost V 8 bases and J 0 bases, with 17 bases left between them. Germline V gene lookup returns CDR1 SGHVS and CDR2 FNYEAQ. The CDR3 region is CASSRWGESSGANVLTF. In nucleotides, the CDR3 is TGTGCCAGCTCCCGGTGGGGGGAGAGCTCTGGGGCCAACGTCCTGACTTTC.

This clonotype was detected a few times. V gene TRBV7-2 combines with J gene TRBJ2-5; TRBD2 aligns across 10 bases. The trim removed 0 bases at V and 0 bases at J, leaving 7 bases unmatched. Germline assignment: CDR1 SGHTA and CDR2 FQGNSA. CDR3 length equals 18 residues. For the CDR3, the DNA is TGTGCCAGCAGCTTAGCAGCGGGAGGGCTCCTGTACCAAGAGACCCAGTACTTC. It codes for CASSLAAGGLLYQETQYF.

This clonotype was observed a handful of times. The CDR3 region is CASSFPPEQFF. The CDR3 nucleotides are TGCGCCAGCAGCTTTCCCCCTGAGCAGTTCTTC. This rearrangement joins TRBV5-1 to TRBJ2-1; no definite D call. V shed 2 bases and J shed 9 bases, with 6 bases lying between them. The CDR3 covers 11 residues. CDR1 and CDR2 from the germline V gene are SGHRS and YFSETQ.